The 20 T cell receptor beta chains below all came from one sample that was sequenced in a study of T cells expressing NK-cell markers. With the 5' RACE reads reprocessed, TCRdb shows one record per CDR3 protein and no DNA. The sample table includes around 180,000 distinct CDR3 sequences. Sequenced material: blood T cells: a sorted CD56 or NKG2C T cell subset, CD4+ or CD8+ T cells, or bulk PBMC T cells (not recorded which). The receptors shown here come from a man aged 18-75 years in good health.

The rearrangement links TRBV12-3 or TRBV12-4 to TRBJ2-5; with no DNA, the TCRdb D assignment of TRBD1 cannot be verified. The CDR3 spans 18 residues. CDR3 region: CASSLNPLGAGYQETQYF.

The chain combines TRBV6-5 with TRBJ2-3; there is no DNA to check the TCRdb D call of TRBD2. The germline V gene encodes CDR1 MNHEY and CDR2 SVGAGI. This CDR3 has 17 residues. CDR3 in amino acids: CASSYSISGGTADTQYF.

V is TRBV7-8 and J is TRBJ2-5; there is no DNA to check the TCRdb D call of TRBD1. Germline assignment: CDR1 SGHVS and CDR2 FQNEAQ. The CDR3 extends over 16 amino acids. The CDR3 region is CASSRPGQGNQETQYF.

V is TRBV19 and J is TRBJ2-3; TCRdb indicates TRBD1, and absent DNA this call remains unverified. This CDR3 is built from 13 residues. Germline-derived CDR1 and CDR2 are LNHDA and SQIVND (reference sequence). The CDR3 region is CASSWGGRDTQYF.

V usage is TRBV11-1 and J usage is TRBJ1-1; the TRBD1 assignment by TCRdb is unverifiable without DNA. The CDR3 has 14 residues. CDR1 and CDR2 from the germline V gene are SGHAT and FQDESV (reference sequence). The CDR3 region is CASSLAYGGGLTFF.

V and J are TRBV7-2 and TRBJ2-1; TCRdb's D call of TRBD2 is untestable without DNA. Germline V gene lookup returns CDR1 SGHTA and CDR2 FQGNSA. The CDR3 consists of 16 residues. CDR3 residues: CASSLVGLAENNEQFF.

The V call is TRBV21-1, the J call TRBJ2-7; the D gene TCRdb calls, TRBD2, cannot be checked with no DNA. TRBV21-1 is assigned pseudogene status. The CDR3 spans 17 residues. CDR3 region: CASSILREGVPSYEQYF.

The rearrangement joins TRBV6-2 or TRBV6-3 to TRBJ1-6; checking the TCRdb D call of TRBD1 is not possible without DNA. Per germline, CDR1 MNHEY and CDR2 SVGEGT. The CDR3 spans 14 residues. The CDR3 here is CASSTQGGDSPLHF.

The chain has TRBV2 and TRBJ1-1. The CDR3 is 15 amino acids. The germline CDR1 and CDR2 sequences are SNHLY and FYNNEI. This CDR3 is CASSDFFSGRTEAFF.

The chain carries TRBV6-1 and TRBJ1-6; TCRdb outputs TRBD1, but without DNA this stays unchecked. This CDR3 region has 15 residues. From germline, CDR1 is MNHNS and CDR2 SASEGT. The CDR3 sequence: CASSELAGTGSPLHF.

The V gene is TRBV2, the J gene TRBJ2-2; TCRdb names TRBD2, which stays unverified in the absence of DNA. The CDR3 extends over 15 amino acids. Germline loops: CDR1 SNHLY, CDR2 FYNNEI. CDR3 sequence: CASSGGGLLTGELFF.

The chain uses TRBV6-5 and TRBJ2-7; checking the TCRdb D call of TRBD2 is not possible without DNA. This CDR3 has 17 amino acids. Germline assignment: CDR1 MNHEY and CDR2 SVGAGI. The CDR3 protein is CASSYGLAGDSINEQYF.

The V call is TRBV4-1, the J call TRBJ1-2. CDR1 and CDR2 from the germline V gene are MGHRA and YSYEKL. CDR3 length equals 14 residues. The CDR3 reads CASSQDRDPRGYTF.

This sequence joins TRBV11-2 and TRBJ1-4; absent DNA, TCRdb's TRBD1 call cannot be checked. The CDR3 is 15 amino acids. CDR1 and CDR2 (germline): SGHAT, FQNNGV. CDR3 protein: CASSDLSGGYEKLFF.

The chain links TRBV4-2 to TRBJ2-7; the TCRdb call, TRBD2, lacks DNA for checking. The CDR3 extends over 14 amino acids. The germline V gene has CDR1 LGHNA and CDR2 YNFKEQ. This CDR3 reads CASSASGGAREQYF.

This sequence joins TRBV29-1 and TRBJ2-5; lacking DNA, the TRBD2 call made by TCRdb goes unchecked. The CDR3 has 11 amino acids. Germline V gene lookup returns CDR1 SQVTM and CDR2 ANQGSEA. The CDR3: CRGRGQETQYF. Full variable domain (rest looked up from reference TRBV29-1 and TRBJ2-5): SAVISQKPSRDICQRGTSLTIQCQVDSQVTMMFWYRQQPGQSLTLIATANQGSEATYESGFVIDKFPISRPNLTFSTLTVSNMSPEDSSIYLCRGRGQETQYFGPGTRLLVL.

The CDR3 region is CASRAPRDRGNLNTGELFF. The chain joins TRBV21-1 to TRBJ2-2; TCRdb indicates TRBD1, and absent DNA this call remains unverified. TRBV21-1 is a recognized pseudogene. The CDR3 runs to 19 residues.

The CDR3 sequence: CASSTGTMLGELFF. The rearrangement joins TRBV5-1 to TRBJ2-2; TCRdb outputs TRBD2, but without DNA this stays unchecked. The V gene's germline CDR1 is SGHRS and CDR2 YFSETQ. The CDR3 loop spans 14 amino acids.

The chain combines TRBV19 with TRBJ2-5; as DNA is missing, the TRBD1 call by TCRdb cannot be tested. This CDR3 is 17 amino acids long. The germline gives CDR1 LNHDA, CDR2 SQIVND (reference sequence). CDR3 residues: CASSGDVWGSSQETQYF.

The CDR3 sequence: CASSPQLSLVYEQYF. The chain joins TRBV28 to TRBJ2-7; TCRdb outputs TRBD1, but without DNA this stays unchecked. CDR1 MDHEN and CDR2 SYDVKM come from the germline V gene. The CDR3 is 15 amino acids.